Listed below are T cell receptor beta chains from one sample, sequenced in a study of naive and memory T cell subsets. One entry per CDR3 protein, called by TCRdb with MiXCR from the UMI-ligation and nested PCR reads. The profile shows over 100,000 distinct CDR3 sequences, about 14% of them singletons. Material: naive CD8+ T cells from blood. The origin of the receptors is a human donor in good health. The CDR3 runs from the conserved cysteine through the conserved F or W. Each record gives: clone size, D gene, V gene, J gene, CDR3 DNA, CDR3 protein. D genes are given only for firm matches. Only part of the rows carry a size: once, few, many, or a class if the clone is expanded.

abundance: .
d_gene: TRBD2
v_gene: TRBV6-5
j_gene: TRBJ2-7
CDR3nt: TGTGCCAGCAGTTACTCGATGTGGGAGGGCCCCTACGAGCAGTACTTC
CDR3aa: CASSYSMWEGPYEQYF

abundance: .
d_gene: TRBD1
v_gene: TRBV4-3
j_gene: TRBJ1-2
CDR3nt: TGCGCCAGCAGGCAGGGACAGGGGGATTATGGCTACACCTTC
CDR3aa: CASRQGQGDYGYTF

abundance: many
d_gene: .
v_gene: TRBV29-1
j_gene: TRBJ1-2
CDR3nt: TGCAGCGTTGACTGGGGGTCTAACTATGGCTACACCTTC
CDR3aa: CSVDWGSNYGYTF

abundance: many
d_gene: .
v_gene: TRBV19
j_gene: TRBJ2-5
CDR3nt: TGTGCCAGTAGTCCCCGGGGATGGGAGACCCAGTACTTC
CDR3aa: CASSPRGWETQYF

abundance: .
d_gene: .
v_gene: TRBV20-1
j_gene: TRBJ2-5
CDR3nt: TGCAGTGCTAGAGATCTTGGGACATCCAGCTTC
CDR3aa: CSARDLGTSSF

abundance: .
d_gene: .
v_gene: TRBV12-3/TRBV12-4
j_gene: TRBJ1-5
CDR3nt: TGTGCCAGCAGTTTGTCGGTGGGTCAGCCCCAGCATTTT
CDR3aa: CASSLSVGQPQHF

abundance: few
d_gene: .
v_gene: TRBV12-3/TRBV12-4
j_gene: TRBJ1-5
CDR3nt: TGTGCCAGCAGACCTGGGGTTAGGGGCAATCAGCCCCAGCATTTT
CDR3aa: CASRPGVRGNQPQHF

abundance: .
d_gene: .
v_gene: TRBV7-9
j_gene: TRBJ2-3
CDR3nt: TGTGCCAGCAGCTTCGGGCCTGCAGATACGCAGTATTTT
CDR3aa: CASSFGPADTQYF

abundance: .
d_gene: .
v_gene: TRBV7-2
j_gene: TRBJ1-4
CDR3nt: TGTGCCAGCAGCTTAGCAACTTACGATGCAACTAATGAAAAACTGTTTTTT
CDR3aa: CASSLATYDATNEKLFF

abundance: few
d_gene: .
v_gene: TRBV6-8
j_gene: TRBJ1-3
CDR3nt: TGTGCCAGCAGTTACTCGACACAGGGTTCTGGAAACACCATATATTTT
CDR3aa: CASSYSTQGSGNTIYF

abundance: .
d_gene: .
v_gene: TRBV7-6
j_gene: TRBJ1-5
CDR3nt: TGTGCCAGCAGCTTAGGAGGGGGGAACCAGCCCCAGCATTTT
CDR3aa: CASSLGGGNQPQHF

abundance: .
d_gene: .
v_gene: TRBV7-1
j_gene: TRBJ1-1
CDR3nt: TGTGCCAGCAGCTCCGCGGGGGGGGTCCCCGATTCGAACACTGAAGCTTTCTTT
CDR3aa: CASSSAGGVPDSNTEAFF

abundance: many
d_gene: .
v_gene: TRBV4-2
j_gene: TRBJ2-3
CDR3nt: TGTGCCAGCAGCCAAGGGTCTGATCCGGATACGCAGTATTTT
CDR3aa: CASSQGSDPDTQYF

abundance: many
d_gene: TRBD2
v_gene: TRBV20-1
j_gene: TRBJ2-3
CDR3nt: TGCAGTGCTAGCAGTAGCGGGGAGACACACACAGATACGCAGTATTTT
CDR3aa: CSASSSGETHTDTQYF

abundance: many
d_gene: .
v_gene: TRBV12-3/TRBV12-4
j_gene: TRBJ1-1
CDR3nt: TGTGCCAGCAATCCAGGGAGGGGAGTGGTGAACACTGAAGCTTTCTTT
CDR3aa: CASNPGRGVVNTEAFF

abundance: .
d_gene: .
v_gene: TRBV6-2/TRBV6-3
j_gene: TRBJ1-2
CDR3nt: TGTGCCAGCAGACCACTCAGGAGCTGGGCCCTCTATGGCTACACCTTC
CDR3aa: CASRPLRSWALYGYTF

abundance: few
d_gene: .
v_gene: TRBV12-3/TRBV12-4
j_gene: TRBJ2-7
CDR3nt: TGTGCCAGCAGTTTAGCCCACGAAATATACCCTAGAAAGGCGGACTACGAGCAGTACTTC
CDR3aa: CASSLAHEIYPRKADYEQYF